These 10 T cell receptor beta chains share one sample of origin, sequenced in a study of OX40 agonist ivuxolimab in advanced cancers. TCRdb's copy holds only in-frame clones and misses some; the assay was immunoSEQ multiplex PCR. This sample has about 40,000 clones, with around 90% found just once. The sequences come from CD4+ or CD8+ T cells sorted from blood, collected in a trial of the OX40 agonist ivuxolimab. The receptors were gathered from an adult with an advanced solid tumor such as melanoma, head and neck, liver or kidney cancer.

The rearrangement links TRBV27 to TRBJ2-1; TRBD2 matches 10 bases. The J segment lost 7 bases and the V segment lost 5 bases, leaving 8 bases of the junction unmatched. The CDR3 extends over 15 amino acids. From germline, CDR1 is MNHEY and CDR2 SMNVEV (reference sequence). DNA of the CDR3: TGTGCCAGCAGTGCCAGCGGGAGGGCCATGAATGAGCAGTTCTTC. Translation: CASSASGRAMNEQFF.

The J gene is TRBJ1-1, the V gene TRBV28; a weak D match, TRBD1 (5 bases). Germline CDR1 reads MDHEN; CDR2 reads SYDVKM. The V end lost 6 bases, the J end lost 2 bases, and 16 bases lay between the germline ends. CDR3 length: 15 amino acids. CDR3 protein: CASSPLVGGNTEAFF. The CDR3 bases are TGTGCCAGCAGCCCCCTCGTCGGGGGTAACACTGAAGCTTTCTTT.

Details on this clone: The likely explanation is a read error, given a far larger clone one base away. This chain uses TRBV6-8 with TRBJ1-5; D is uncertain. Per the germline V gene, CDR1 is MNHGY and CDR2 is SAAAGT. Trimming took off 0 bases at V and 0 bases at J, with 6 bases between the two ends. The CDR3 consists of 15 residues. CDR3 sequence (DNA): TGTGCCAGCAGTTACTCGGGAGGTAGCAATCAGCCCCAGCATTTT. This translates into CASSYSGGSNQPQHF.

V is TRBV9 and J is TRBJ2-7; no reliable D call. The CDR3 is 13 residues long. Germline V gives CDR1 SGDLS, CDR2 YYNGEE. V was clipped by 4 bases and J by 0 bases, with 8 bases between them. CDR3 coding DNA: TGTGCCAGCAGCCCGGGTAGCTCCTACGAGCAGTACTTC. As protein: CASSPGSSYEQYF.

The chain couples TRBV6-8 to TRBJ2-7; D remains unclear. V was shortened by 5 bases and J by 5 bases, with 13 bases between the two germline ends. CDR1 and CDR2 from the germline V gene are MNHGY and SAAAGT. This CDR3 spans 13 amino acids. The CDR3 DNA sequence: TGTGCCAGCAGTGAAGTCACAGTCGACGAGCAGTACTTC. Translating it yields CASSEVTVDEQYF.

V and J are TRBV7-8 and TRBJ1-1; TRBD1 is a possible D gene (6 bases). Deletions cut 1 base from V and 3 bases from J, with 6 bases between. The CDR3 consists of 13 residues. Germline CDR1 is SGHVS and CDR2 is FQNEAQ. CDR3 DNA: TGTGCCAGCAGCTTAGGGGGGCACACTGAAGCTTTCTTT. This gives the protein CASSLGGHTEAFF. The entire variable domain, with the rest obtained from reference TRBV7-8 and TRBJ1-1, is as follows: GAGVSQSPRYKVAKRGQDVALRCDPISGHVSLFWYQQALGQGPEFLTYFQNEAQLDKSGLPSDRFFAERPEGSVSTLKIQRTQQEDSAVYLCASSLGGHTEAFFGQGTRLTVV.

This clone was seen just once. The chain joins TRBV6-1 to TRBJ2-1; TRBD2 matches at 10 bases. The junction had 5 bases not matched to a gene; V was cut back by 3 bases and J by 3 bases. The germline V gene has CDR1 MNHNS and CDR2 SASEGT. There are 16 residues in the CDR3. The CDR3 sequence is CASSDLRLAGYNEQFF. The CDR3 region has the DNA TGTGCCAGCAGTGACCTTAGACTAGCGGGCTACAATGAGCAGTTCTTC.

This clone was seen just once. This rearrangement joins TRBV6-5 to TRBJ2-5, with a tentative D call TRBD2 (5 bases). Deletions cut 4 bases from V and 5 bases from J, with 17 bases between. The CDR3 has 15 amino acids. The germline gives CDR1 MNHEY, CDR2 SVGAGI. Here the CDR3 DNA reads TGTGCCAGCAGTTCCTATCTGAGAAGGGAGGAGACCCAGTACTTC. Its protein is CASSSYLRREETQYF.

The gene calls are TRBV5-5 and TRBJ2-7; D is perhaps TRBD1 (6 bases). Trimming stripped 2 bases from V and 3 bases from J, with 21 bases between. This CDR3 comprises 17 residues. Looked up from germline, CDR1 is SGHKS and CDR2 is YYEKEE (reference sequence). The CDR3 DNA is TGTGCCAGCAGCTTCGGGGACCCCAGGGGATGGGACTACGAGCAGTACTTC. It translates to CASSFGDPRGWDYEQYF.

DNA for the CDR3: TGTGCCAGCAGTTTATCGATCCAGCGGGAGATAATCGGGGAGCTGTTTTTT. The encoded protein is CASSLSIQREIIGELFF. The chain carries TRBV27 and TRBJ2-2; 8 nucleotides line up with TRBD2. Germline V gene data show CDR1 as MNHEY and CDR2 as SMNVEV (reference sequence). The CDR3 is made up of 17 amino acids. V trimming: 0 bases; J trimming: 7 bases; junction bases outside the gene matches: 10.